The TCR beta chain under discussion was sequenced for a study of response to subunit inactivated influenza vaccine. MiXCR, run by TCRdb on the RT-PCR reads, gives a single entry per CDR3 protein. The data contain a few hundred thousand distinct CDR3 sequences, 11% of them singletons. Germline CDR1 and CDR2: SGHKS and YYEKEE (reference sequence). The V end was cut by 7 bases, the J end by 0 bases, with 20 bases between. The CDR3 totals 16 residues. This clonotype was seen a handful of times. These same records also appear under a second study, on T cells expressing NK-cell markers. According to that study: The authors made TCR beta cDNA libraries by 5'RACE template switching. This switching added a universal primer site and UMIs.

This sequence originates from a man aged 50 or older who received an inactivated influenza vaccine. This specimen consisted of PBMCs from blood, obtained on the day of vaccination. The chain couples TRBV5-5 to TRBJ2-7, with a possible D match to TRBD1 (6 bases). The CDR3 coding sequence is TGTGCCAGCGTAAAAGGGACATTCCGATTCTCCTACGAGCAGTACTTC. Translated: CASVKGTFRFSYEQYF.